This T cell receptor (beta chain) was sequenced for a study of immune cell composition in non-small cell lung cancer (dated by TCRdb to 2016 to 2017). A note on the overall study: Histologic subtype, mostly lung adenocarcinoma or squamous cell carcinoma, was determined with H&E together with p63, CK5, Napsin A and TTF-1 immunohistochemistry. A handful of tumour specimens that had TCR-beta data belonged to rare histological subtypes and were left out of the subtype comparisons. TCR-beta sequencing (Adaptive Biotechnologies) was performed on 32 to 35 paired NSCLC tumour and non-adjacent lung specimens plus 26 tumour-only specimens. Supplementary cohort #1 consisted of 10 lung adenocarcinoma cases with paired tumour/lung TCR-beta sequencing and with TIL populations generated to assess tumour reactivity.

Normal lung samples were non-adjacent lung tissue taken as far from the tumour as possible, at least 3 cm away, from the same patient. Genomic DNA was isolated with the QIAamp DNA kit from frozen aliquots of single-cell suspensions that had not been sorted. Tissues arrived within 2 hours of resection and were immediately processed into single-cell suspensions. Tissue was broken up mechanically, digested enzymatically with DNase I, collagenase I and hyaluronidase for roughly 30 minutes at 37 degrees C, and then filtered and RBC-lysed. A remark on this clone: Its antigen remains undetermined. Within one base of it there is no much larger clone, and no base qualities were kept.

What the study reported, not specific to this receptor: The reactivity cohort was only roughly nine cases, and tumour-reactive clones were not shown to share sequences with the dominant in vivo tumour-associated clones. Across 10 adenocarcinoma cases, the maximal tumour-associated clone frequency showed a strong correlation with TIL tumour reactivity, but overall clonality showed no such correlation. Smoking pack-years did not significantly correlate with tumour TCR-beta clonality. Tumour-associated clones >0.5% occurred in nearly half of NSCLC cases: about 32% of adenocarcinomas versus around three quarters of squamous carcinomas.

The CDR3 spans 14 residues, from the cysteine through the phenylalanine. The kept DNA is CDR3 alone, 42 bases in frame from the first base. At the junction V is shortened by 2 bases and J by 8 bases, with 12 bases in between. Sequences MDHEN (CDR1) and SYDVKM (CDR2) are obtained from the germline V gene. A two-step multiplex PCR amplified TCR-beta CDR3 regions from genomic DNA, and the second step of the PCR added Illumina-compatible adaptors. TCR-beta immunosequencing was performed on an Illumina platform as a commercial immunoSEQ service. The authors' pipeline ran thus. Repertoires were summarised as Top 10 Clones, the percentage of T-cell templates from the ten most frequent sequences, and productive clonality. Productive clonality ranged from 0 to 1, with 1 indicating a monoclonal population. Using log10 scatter plots, tumour-associated clones were identified as sequences that made up at least 0.1% of tumour T-cell templates yet were absent from the matched non-adjacent lung. Student's t-tests were used for two-group comparisons, ANOVA for comparisons across stages, and linear regression for relationships, with analyses done in GraphPad Prism7 and R. The clones in this table, taken by TCRdb from immuneACCESS, are in-frame only. Not every clone is retained; where verified, under half of the shortfall comes from an unresolved V gene, and the cause of the rest is unknown. The V and J calls and clone size were taken over from that table, and D and trimming were inferred from the DNA. The sample has about 1,500 clones on record, approximately 66% of them singletons. The top ten constitute more than 25% of the sample.

The sample was non-adjacent lung tissue. The sequence derives from a human donor with non-small cell lung cancer. The V and J genes are TRBV28 and TRBJ1-4, with TRBD1 tentatively as D gene (5 bases match). The nucleotides are TGTGCCAGCAGTTTAGGGGGGAGGGGAGAAAAACTGTTTTTT. This encodes CASSLGGRGEKLFF.